This T cell receptor (beta chain) is drawn from a study of T cell changes during pregnancy in multiple sclerosis. TCRdb keeps only in-frame clones here, not all; method: immunoSEQ multiplex PCR. In the table there are tens of thousands of clones, approximately 92% of which are singletons. The CDR3 runs to 14 residues. The ends were cut back, 4 bases at V and 4 bases at J, with 13 bases in the middle. CDR1 and CDR2 from the germline V gene are LNHDA and SQIVND (reference sequence). This clone was seen a single time. The sample in question was peripheral blood, obtained in the first trimester of pregnancy. The receptor was derived from a female donor with multiple sclerosis, enrolled in a pregnancy study. The rearrangement joins TRBV19 to TRBJ1-1; the D gene is possibly TRBD1 (6 bases). In nucleotides, the CDR3 is TGTGCCAGTAGTAAGTGGACAGATCTCACTGAAGCTTTCTTT. Its translation is CASSKWTDLTEAFF.